A single sample is the source of the 16 T cell receptor beta chains below, sequenced in a study of cytomegalovirus exposure and HLA in healthy donors. PCR employed 60 Vbeta and 13 Jbeta primers. The table came from immunoSEQ multiplex PCR; TCRdb's copy has only in-frame clones and leaves some out. The table lists approximately 120,000 clones, roughly 17% of them singletons. Sequencing was performed on PBMCs. These receptors were collected from a female donor in good health and CMV-seropositive.

The J gene is TRBJ2-7, the V gene TRBV30, with TRBD1 as a possible D gene (5 bases). The germline V gene encodes CDR1 GTSNPN and CDR2 SVGIG (reference sequence). The CDR3 has 11 amino acids. V lost 4 bases and J 6 bases, leaving 10 bases between the germline ends. The CDR3 loop reads CAWTGLSEQYF. The CDR3 DNA reads TGTGCCTGGACAGGGTTGTCCGAGCAGTACTTC.

The chain couples TRBV2 to TRBJ1-2; no firm D call. Germline V gene sequence: CDR1 SNHLY, CDR2 FYNNEI. Trimming pared 8 bases from V and 7 bases from J, leaving 11 bases between. This CDR3 region has 11 residues. The CDR3 DNA reads as TGTGCCAGCTCTCCTTCAGGTGGCTACACCTTC. Translating gives CASSPSGGYTF.

This clone came up a few times. This sequence joins TRBV5-1 and TRBJ1-1; the D gene is possibly TRBD1 (5 bases). Trimming took 2 bases from V and 5 from J, leaving 16 bases between them. This CDR3 is built from 15 residues. CDR1 is SGHRS and CDR2 is YFSETQ in the germline V gene. The DNA of the CDR3 is TGCGCCAGCAGCTTTTCCGCAGGGATGGGAACTGAAGCTTTCTTT. Protein sequence: CASSFSAGMGTEAFF.

V and J are TRBV27 and TRBJ2-1; D is possibly TRBD2 (6 bases). Per the germline V gene, CDR1 is MNHEY and CDR2 is SMNVEV (reference sequence). Trimming took 6 bases from V and 4 from J, leaving 16 bases between them. The CDR3 loop spans 15 amino acids. The CDR3 here is CASSNGGTDYNEQFF. CDR3 DNA sequence: TGTGCCAGCAGCAATGGGGGGACGGATTACAATGAGCAGTTCTTC.

The rearrangement joins TRBV19 to TRBJ1-1, with D perhaps matching TRBD1 (5 bases). Trimming left V 8 bases short and J 1 base short, with 17 bases between. There are 15 residues in the CDR3. Germline assignment: CDR1 LNHDA and CDR2 SQIVND (reference sequence). The CDR3 nucleotides read TGTGCCAGTTCCTCCCGGGACTCCTCGAACACTGAAGCTTTCTTT. It translates to CASSSRDSSNTEAFF.

This clone came up a few times. V usage is TRBV4-3 and J usage is TRBJ1-2; D ambiguous. Trimming removed 0 bases from V and 5 bases from J, with 7 bases in between. CDR1 is LGHNA and CDR2 is YSLEER in the germline V gene. The CDR3 is made up of 13 amino acids. CDR3 in amino acids: CASSQETGYGYTF. The CDR3 DNA sequence: TGCGCCAGCAGCCAAGAAACCGGTTATGGCTACACCTTC.

This clone turned up a few times. The chain joins TRBV19 to TRBJ1-2, with 7 bases aligning to TRBD1. The trim removed 0 bases at V and 8 bases at J, leaving 6 bases unmatched. In germline, CDR1 is LNHDA, CDR2 SQIVND (reference sequence). This CDR3 comprises 14 residues. The CDR3 region has the DNA TGTGCCAGTAGTATAGAGTGGGGACAGCGGGGCTACACCTTC. It encodes CASSIEWGQRGYTF.

The table lists this clone with a few counts. DNA for the CDR3: TGTGCCAGCAGCTTTTACTTGGTGAACGAGCAGTACTTC. Its protein product is CASSFYLVNEQYF. The rearrangement joins TRBV5-8 to TRBJ2-7; no clear D. This CDR3 contains 13 residues. Germline values: CDR1 SGHTS, CDR2 YDEGEE. V was trimmed by 2 bases and J by 5 bases, leaving 11 bases between them.

A few counts support this clone. The CDR3 DNA reads as TGCGCCAGCAGCTTGGAAGGGACAGGGTACGGCTACACCTTC. It yields the protein CASSLEGTGYGYTF. The chain couples TRBV5-1 to TRBJ1-2; 9 bases line up with TRBD1. Germline V gene lookup returns CDR1 SGHRS and CDR2 YFSETQ. The CDR3 length is 14 residues. V lost 0 bases and J lost 8; bases outside the gene matches: 5.

The chain uses TRBV7-2 and TRBJ2-5, with D uncertain. V was clipped by 5 bases and J by 2 bases, with 18 bases between them. This CDR3 contains 16 residues. Per the germline V gene, CDR1 is SGHTA and CDR2 is FQGNSA. The CDR3 sequence: CASSTPLGRIQETQYF. For the CDR3, the DNA is TGTGCCAGCAGCACTCCGCTTGGCAGGATACAAGAGACCCAGTACTTC.

This chain links TRBV6-1 with TRBJ1-4; perhaps TRBD1 as D (6 bases). V lost 0 bases and J 8 bases, leaving 13 bases between the germline ends. CDR1 MNHNS and CDR2 SASEGT come from the germline V gene. This CDR3 has 15 amino acids. CDR3 protein: CASSEALGAEEKLFF. The CDR3 DNA reads TGTGCCAGCAGTGAAGCGCTGGGGGCAGAAGAAAAACTGTTTTTT.

In its sample, this clone was seen a few times. The rearrangement links TRBV2 to TRBJ1-5, with D possibly TRBD1 on 6 matching bases. From germline, CDR1 is SNHLY and CDR2 FYNNEI. The CDR3 has 14 residues. Trimming left V 4 bases short and J 4 bases short, with 11 bases between. CDR3 amino acids: CASSGWQGNQPQHF. CDR3 coding DNA: TGTGCCAGCAGTGGATGGCAGGGGAATCAGCCCCAGCATTTT.

This chain joins TRBV7-2 and TRBJ1-4, with 9 bases matching TRBD1. This CDR3 is 15 amino acids long. V lost 5 bases to trimming and J lost 4 bases; unmatched junction nucleotides: 5. Germline lookup yields CDR1 SGHTA and CDR2 FQGNSA. Here the CDR3 reads CASSLRTGVNEKLFF. The DNA of the CDR3 is TGTGCCAGCAGCCTAAGGACAGGGGTTAATGAAAAACTGTTTTTT.

The chain is built from TRBV20-1 and TRBJ2-7; maybe TRBD2 (5 bases). Trimming took 3 bases from V and 7 from J, leaving 10 bases between them. The CDR3 extends over 11 amino acids. The germline V gene has CDR1 DFQATT and CDR2 SNEGSKA (reference sequence). In DNA, the CDR3 is TGCAGTGCTAGGGGGAGACTAGAGCAGTACTTC. Translation gives CSARGRLEQYF.

V usage is TRBV7-2 and J usage is TRBJ2-3; 8 nucleotides align to TRBD1. V shed 0 bases and J 7 bases; nucleotides not matched to a gene: 12. This CDR3 spans 17 amino acids. Looked up from germline, CDR1 is SGHTA and CDR2 is FQGNSA. The CDR3 loop is CASSLASTGAITYTQYF. The DNA for the CDR3 is TGTGCCAGCAGCTTAGCGTCGACAGGGGCCATAACTTATACGCAGTATTTT. The full variable domain, in which reference TRBV7-2 and TRBJ2-3 provide the parts outside the CDR3, is GAGVSQSPSNKVTEKGKDVELRCDPISGHTALYWYRQSLGQGLEFLIYFQGNSAPDKSGLPSDRFSAERTGGSVSTLTIQRTQQEDSAVYLCASSLASTGAITYTQYFGPGTRLTVL.

The gene calls are TRBV7-3 and TRBJ2-2; maybe TRBD2 (5 bases). Trimming removed 1 base at V and 4 bases at J, with 22 bases between. Germline lookup yields CDR1 SGHTA and CDR2 FQGTGA. The CDR3 runs to 19 residues. Here the CDR3 DNA reads TGTGCCAGCAGCTTAAGCCCAAGCGGCCCAGCCGCCCTCACCGGGGAGCTGTTTTTT. The encoded protein is CASSLSPSGPAALTGELFF. The full variable domain, with the rest looked up from reference TRBV7-3 and TRBJ2-2, is GAGVSQTPSNKVTEKGKYVELRCDPISGHTALYWYRQSLGQGPEFLIYFQGTGAADDSGLPNDRFFAVRPEGSVSTLKIQRTERGDSAVYLCASSLSPSGPAALTGELFFGEGSRLTVL.